This TCR beta chain was sequenced during a study of blood T cell repertoires in COVID-19. About the research overall: From the United States, Italy and Spain came samples of acute and convalescent COVID-19. T cells, B-cell-depleted T cells, or PBMCs supplied cDNA or gDNA.

The CDR3 extends over 15 amino acids. Germline CDR1 and CDR2: SGHVS and FNYEAQ. Trimming took 5 bases from V and 7 from J, leaving 17 bases between them. This clone was detected a few times. Original processing notes: Amplification from reference gene primers served as the basis for estimated nucleated cell counts. Assay used: immunoSEQ multiplex PCR; TCRdb lists only in-frame clones, some missing. D and trimming were read from the DNA, whereas the V and J calls and clone size are those reported in that table. The sample includes some 74,000 clones, about 91% seen only once; the top ten take approximately 6.7%.

The chain links TRBV7-6 to TRBJ2-2; D is perhaps TRBD2 (7 bases). The TCR was taken from a woman aged 80 or older with acute or convalescent COVID-19. The sample consisted of peripheral blood. CDR3 nucleotides: TGTGCCAGCAGCCAAACGGGGGGCTCGGGCGGGGAGCTGTTTTTT. Translating it yields CASSQTGGSGGELFF.